One and the same sample provided the 29 T cell receptor beta chains below, sequenced in a study of blood T cell repertoires in COVID-19. Using immunoSEQ multiplex PCR, the repertoire was profiled, and TCRdb retains in-frame clones only, with some absent. The sample has approximately 160,000 clones, more than 70% seen once. Sequenced input: PBMCs or T cells enriched from blood (not recorded which). These receptor sequences come from a middle-aged man who had recovered from COVID-19.

The rearrangement joins TRBV9 to TRBJ2-4, with TRBD2 identical over 15 bases. Losses at the gene ends were 3 bases for V and 0 bases for J; bases not matched to a gene: 7. The CDR3 extends over 19 amino acids. In germline, CDR1 is SGDLS, CDR2 YYNGEE. CDR3 coding DNA: TGTGCCAGCAGCGCTGACGGACTAGCGGGGGGGTTAGCCAAAAACATTCAGTACTTC. Its protein product is CASSADGLAGGLAKNIQYF.

The chain joins TRBV29-1 to TRBJ2-7, with D possibly being TRBD1 (5 bases). CDR1 and CDR2 (germline): SQVTM, ANQGSEA. Trimming cost V 3 bases and J 3 bases, with 12 bases left between them. The length of the CDR3 is 13 residues. CDR3 loop: CSVDGQGGYEQYF. Here the CDR3 DNA reads TGCAGCGTTGATGGCCAGGGCGGCTACGAGCAGTACTTC.

The genes are TRBV7-9 and TRBJ2-2, with D perhaps TRBD2 (7 bases). The length of the CDR3 is 17 residues. Germline V gene lookup returns CDR1 SEHNR and CDR2 FQNEAQ (reference sequence). Trimming pared 11 bases from V and 0 bases from J, leaving 22 bases between. The CDR3 DNA sequence: TGTGCCGGCCTCCCGAGGGCGGGGGCCGCGAACACCGGGGAGCTGTTTTTT. Its protein is CAGLPRAGAANTGELFF.

In this sample, this clone turned up once. V usage is TRBV28 and J usage is TRBJ2-1; no firm D call. The germline V and J ends were trimmed by 4 bases and 0 bases, with 13 bases remaining between them. CDR3 length: 16 amino acids. Per the germline V gene, CDR1 is MDHEN and CDR2 is SYDVKM. DNA for the CDR3: TGTGCCAGCAGTTCCCCTGGCTCAAGCTCCTACAATGAGCAGTTCTTC. It yields the protein CASSSPGSSSYNEQFF.

The V call is TRBV10-1, the J call TRBJ2-7, with D perhaps matching TRBD2 (5 bases). Looked up from germline, CDR1 is WNHNN and CDR2 is SYGVQD (reference sequence). V was trimmed by 2 bases and J by 6 bases, leaving 11 bases between them. The CDR3 length is 13 residues. The CDR3 DNA follows: TGCGCCAGCAGTGAGGACCCGGGAAGCGAGCAGTACTTC. Encoded protein: CASSEDPGSEQYF.

The chain has TRBV19 and TRBJ1-5; D might be TRBD1 (5 bases). The CDR3 covers 15 residues. Trimming cost V 4 bases and J 6 bases, with 16 bases left between them. Germline CDR1 reads LNHDA; CDR2 reads SQIVND (reference sequence). The CDR3 DNA reads TGTGCCAGTAGTACGTCCAGGGTCTATCGTCAGCCCCAGCATTTT. It translates to CASSTSRVYRQPQHF.

The chain joins TRBV5-1 to TRBJ2-3; TRBD2 aligns across 8 bases. The germline V gene has CDR1 SGHRS and CDR2 YFSETQ. V shed 0 bases, J shed 2 bases, and the junction held 8 bases outside the gene matches. The CDR3 runs to 17 residues. For the CDR3, the DNA is TGCGCCAGCAGCTTGGCCGTGTTAGCGGGATACACAGATACGCAGTATTTT. Translated, it gives CASSLAVLAGYTDTQYF.

The genes are TRBV4-2 and TRBJ2-6, with D perhaps TRBD2 (6 bases). Trimming removed 0 bases from V and 3 bases from J, with 12 bases in between. The germline V gene has CDR1 LGHNA and CDR2 YNFKEQ. The CDR3 is 17 residues long. Written as DNA, the CDR3 is TGTGCCAGCAGCCAAGAGGGTAGGGGAGGTGGGGCCAACGTCCTGACTTTC. Its protein is CASSQEGRGGGANVLTF.

The chain uses TRBV25-1 and TRBJ1-2, with 8 bases matching TRBD1. V shed 3 bases, J shed 8 bases, and the junction held 8 bases outside the gene matches. This CDR3 has 14 amino acids. Germline V gene data show CDR1 as MGHDK and CDR2 as SYGVNS. This CDR3 reads CASSDQTGAGGYTF. CDR3 nucleotide sequence: TGTGCCAGCAGTGATCAGACAGGGGCGGGCGGCTACACCTTC.

The rearrangement links TRBV18 to TRBJ2-1, with TRBD2 identical over 9 bases. The trim removed 0 bases at V and 2 bases at J, leaving 2 bases unmatched. The CDR3 is made up of 16 amino acids. In germline, CDR1 is KGHSH, CDR2 LQKENI. As DNA, the CDR3 is TGTGCCAGCTCACCACCGGCGGGGGGGGCCTACAATGAGCAGTTCTTC. Its protein product is CASSPPAGGAYNEQFF.

This clone showed up just a few times. V is TRBV4-2 and J is TRBJ2-2, with a tentative D call TRBD2 (5 bases). Per germline, CDR1 LGHNA and CDR2 YNFKEQ. This CDR3 has 16 amino acids. V shed 1 base and J shed 5 bases, with 14 bases lying between them. This chain's CDR3 is CASSQVRQAVTGELFF. CDR3 DNA sequence: TGTGCCAGCAGCCAAGTGAGGCAAGCGGTGACCGGGGAGCTGTTTTTT.

This chain links TRBV6-4 with TRBJ1-6; TRBD1 matches at 7 bases. There are 15 residues in the CDR3. Germline-derived CDR1 and CDR2 are MRHNA and SNTAGT. J lost 6 bases, V lost 6 bases, and 8 bases had no gene match. CDR3 in amino acids: CASSVQGTPNSPLHF. DNA of the CDR3: TGTGCCAGCAGCGTACAGGGGACGCCTAATTCACCCCTCCACTTT.

This chain uses TRBV9 with TRBJ1-1, with D possibly TRBD1 on 6 matching bases. This CDR3 contains 15 residues. Trimming removed 0 bases from V and 0 bases from J, with 9 bases in between. CDR1 and CDR2 (germline): SGDLS, YYNGEE. The CDR3: CASSVGGTLNTEAFF. For the CDR3, the DNA is TGTGCCAGCAGCGTAGGTGGGACACTGAACACTGAAGCTTTCTTT.

This chain connects TRBV7-8 to TRBJ1-4, with a possible D match to TRBD1 (5 bases). The CDR3 runs to 15 residues. With 5 bases removed from V and 7 bases from J, the gap between germline ends came to 17 bases. Germline V lookup: CDR1 SGHVS, CDR2 FQNEAQ. This CDR3 is CASSLRQSPTEKLFF. The CDR3 DNA reads as TGTGCCAGCAGCCTCAGACAGAGCCCTACTGAAAAACTGTTTTTT.

This clone was seen more than once but under ten times. The rearrangement links TRBV5-4 to TRBJ2-1, with D possibly being TRBD2 (6 bases). The CDR3 consists of 15 residues. Per germline, CDR1 SGHNT and CDR2 YYREEE (reference sequence). V dropped 3 bases and J dropped 4 bases, with 14 bases sitting between them. The CDR3 sequence: CASSYPGGTYNEQFF. The CDR3 bases are TGTGCCAGCAGCTACCCCGGGGGAACTTACAATGAGCAGTTCTTC.

The V call is TRBV10-3, the J call TRBJ1-1; TRBD1 agrees at 9 bases. The junction had 4 bases not matched to a gene; V was cut back by 4 bases and J by 1 base. The germline CDR1 and CDR2 sequences are ENHRY and SYGVKD. The CDR3 extends over 15 amino acids. CDR3 loop: CAISGGQGGNTEAFF. The CDR3 bases are TGTGCCATCAGTGGGGGACAGGGAGGGAACACTGAAGCTTTCTTT.

The chain combines TRBV20-1 with TRBJ2-7, with D unclear. V lost 0 bases to trimming and J lost 5 bases, with 5 bases between them. The germline V gene encodes CDR1 DFQATT and CDR2 SNEGSKA (reference sequence). This CDR3 has 11 residues. CDR3 protein: CSAREQNEQYF. DNA of the CDR3: TGCAGTGCTAGAGAACAGAACGAGCAGTACTTC.

J is TRBJ1-4 and V is TRBV7-2; D uncertain. Deletions cut 1 base from V and 0 bases from J, with 9 bases between. Germline loops: CDR1 SGHTA, CDR2 FQGNSA. This CDR3 region has 16 residues. The DNA of the CDR3 is TGTGCCAGCAGCTTAGGTCAGGCAGCAACTAATGAAAAACTGTTTTTT. Translated, it gives CASSLGQAATNEKLFF.

The J gene is TRBJ2-5, the V gene TRBV9; D unresolved. This CDR3 is built from 15 residues. Germline CDR1 reads SGDLS; CDR2 reads YYNGEE. Trimming stripped 0 bases from V and 5 bases from J, with 14 bases between. The CDR3 loop is CASSVEALDGETQYF. For the CDR3, the DNA is TGTGCCAGCAGCGTAGAAGCGCTAGATGGGGAGACCCAGTACTTC.

CDR3 nucleotide sequence: TGTGCCTGGAGGGGGGACAGCGGCAATCAGCCCCAGCATTTT. It is translated as CAWRGDSGNQPQHF. The gene calls are TRBV30 and TRBJ1-5; 7 positions match TRBD1. The CDR3 consists of 14 residues. Losses at the gene ends were 3 bases for V and 2 bases for J; bases not matched to a gene: 4. Germline lookup yields CDR1 GTSNPN and CDR2 SVGIG (reference sequence). The complete variable domain, with remaining parts taken from reference TRBV30 and TRBJ1-5, reads SQTIHQWPATLVQPVGSPLSLECTVEGTSNPNLYWYRQAAGRGLQLLFYSVGIGQISSEVPQNLSASRPQDRQFILSSKKLLLSDSGFYLCAWRGDSGNQPQHFGDGTRLSIL.

The V and J genes are TRBV6-5 and TRBJ1-1; D may be TRBD1 (6 bases). V lost 5 bases to trimming and J lost 8 bases, with 18 bases between them. Germline CDR1 and CDR2: MNHEY and SVGAGI. The CDR3 loop spans 14 amino acids. The CDR3 sequence: CASSIFDRTTEAFF. The CDR3 DNA reads as TGTGCCAGCAGTATCTTTGACAGGACCACAGAAGCTTTCTTT.

The chain uses TRBV12-3 or TRBV12-4 and TRBJ2-7, with a weak D call TRBD1 (5 bases). The V gene lost 3 bases and the J gene lost 6 bases, with 9 bases spanning the gap. The CDR3 runs 12 residues. The CDR3 sequence is CASSFSGAEQYV. The DNA of the CDR3 is TGTGCCAGCAGTTTTAGTGGGGCCGAGCAGTACGTC.

The rearrangement uses TRBV5-3 and TRBJ2-7, with D tentatively TRBD1 (7 bases). TRBV5-3 is labeled an ORF, and its function is uncertain. The CDR3 is 15 residues long. V was cut by 4 bases and J by 7 bases, with 21 bases left in between. The CDR3 DNA follows: TGTGCCAGAAGCAGGGGGCCGGAGGGTAAAGGAGAGCAGTACGTC. It is translated as CARSRGPEGKGEQYV.

This chain joins TRBV5-1 and TRBJ1-3; TRBD1 might be the D (6 bases). From germline, CDR1 is SGHRS and CDR2 YFSETQ. The germline V and J ends were trimmed by 2 bases and 0 bases, with 9 bases remaining between them. The CDR3 loop spans 15 amino acids. CDR3 residues: CASSFQTGSGNTIYF. In DNA, the CDR3 is TGCGCCAGCAGCTTCCAGACAGGCTCTGGAAACACCATATATTTT.

This sequence joins TRBV11-2 and TRBJ2-3; 7 bases line up with TRBD2. The CDR3 is 13 residues long. Losses at the gene ends were 5 bases for V and 6 bases for J; bases not matched to a gene: 5. CDR1 SGHAT and CDR2 FQNNGV come from the germline V gene. This CDR3 is CASSRDYMDTQYF. Here the CDR3 DNA reads TGTGCCAGCAGCAGGGACTATATGGATACGCAGTATTTT.

The chain combines TRBV18 with TRBJ1-2, with D tentatively TRBD1 (5 bases). V was clipped by 4 bases and J by 9 bases, with 18 bases between them. The germline gives CDR1 KGHSH, CDR2 LQKENI. The CDR3 is made up of 14 amino acids. In DNA form, the CDR3 reads TGTGCCAGCTCACAGACAGAGATCCAGGTCAGCTACACCTTC. It is translated as CASSQTEIQVSYTF.

This chain links TRBV27 with TRBJ2-4, with 11 bases identical to TRBD2. Germline V lookup: CDR1 MNHEY, CDR2 SMNVEV (reference sequence). This CDR3 has 18 amino acids. The V and J ends lost 6 bases and 1 base, in that order; junction bases with no gene match: 11. For the CDR3, the DNA is TGTGCCAGCAGCTCGGTTAGCGGGGGGGCCGGGGCCAAAAACATTCAGTACTTC. Translating it yields CASSSVSGGAGAKNIQYF.

The chain has TRBV21-1 and TRBJ1-3; TRBD1 is the table's D call, not checked against the DNA. TRBV21-1 is flagged as a pseudogene. This CDR3 region has 19 residues. The CDR3, as DNA: TGTGCCAGCAGCAAAAAGACAGGGGGCACACGTAGCTCTGGAAACACCATATATTTT. It translates to CASSKKTGGTRSSGNTIYF.

The chain has TRBV27 and TRBJ2-3, with 7 bases lining up with TRBD1. J was trimmed by 1 base and V by 7 bases; bases with no gene match: 2. This CDR3 region has 13 residues. Germline assignment: CDR1 MNHEY and CDR2 SMNVEV (reference sequence). CDR3 sequence: CASTTGGTDTQYF. The CDR3, as DNA: TGTGCCAGCACCACAGGGGGCACAGATACGCAGTATTTT.